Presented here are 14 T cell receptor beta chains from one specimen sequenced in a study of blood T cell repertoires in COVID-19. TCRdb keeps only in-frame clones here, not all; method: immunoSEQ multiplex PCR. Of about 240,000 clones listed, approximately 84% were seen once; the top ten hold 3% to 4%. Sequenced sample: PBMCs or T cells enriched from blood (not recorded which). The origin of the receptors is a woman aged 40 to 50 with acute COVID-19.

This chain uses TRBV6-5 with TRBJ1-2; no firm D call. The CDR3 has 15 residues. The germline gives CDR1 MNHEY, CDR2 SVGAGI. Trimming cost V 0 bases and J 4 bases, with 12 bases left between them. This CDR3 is CASSYSRGFSYGYTF. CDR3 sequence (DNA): TGTGCCAGCAGTTACTCTCGGGGATTTAGCTATGGCTACACCTTC.

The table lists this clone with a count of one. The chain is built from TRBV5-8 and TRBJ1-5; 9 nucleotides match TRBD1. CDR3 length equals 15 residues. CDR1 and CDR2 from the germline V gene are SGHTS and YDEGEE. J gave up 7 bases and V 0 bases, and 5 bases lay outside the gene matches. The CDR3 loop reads CASSLVGTGNQPQHF. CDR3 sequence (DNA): TGTGCCAGCAGCTTGGTGGGGACAGGGAACCAGCCCCAGCATTTT.

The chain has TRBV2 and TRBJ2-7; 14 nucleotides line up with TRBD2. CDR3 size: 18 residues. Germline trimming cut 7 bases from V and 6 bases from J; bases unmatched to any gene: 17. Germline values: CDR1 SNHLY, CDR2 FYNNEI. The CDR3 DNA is TGTGCCAGCAAAGAATTTGGGACTAGCGGGAGCCCTCTTCGCGAGCAGTACTTC. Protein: CASKEFGTSGSPLREQYF. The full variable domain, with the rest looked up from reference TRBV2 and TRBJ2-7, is EPEVTQTPSHQVTQMGQEVILRCVPISNHLYFYWYRQILGQKVEFLVSFYNNEISEKSEIFDDQFSVERPDGSNFTLKIRSTKLEDSAMYFCASKEFGTSGSPLREQYFGPGTRLTVT.

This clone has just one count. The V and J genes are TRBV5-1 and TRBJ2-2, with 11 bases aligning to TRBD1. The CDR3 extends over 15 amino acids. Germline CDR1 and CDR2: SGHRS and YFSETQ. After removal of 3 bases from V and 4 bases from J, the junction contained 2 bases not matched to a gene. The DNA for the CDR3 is TGCGCCAGCAGCTCAGGGACAGGGGGCACCGGGGAGCTGTTTTTT. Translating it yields CASSSGTGGTGELFF.

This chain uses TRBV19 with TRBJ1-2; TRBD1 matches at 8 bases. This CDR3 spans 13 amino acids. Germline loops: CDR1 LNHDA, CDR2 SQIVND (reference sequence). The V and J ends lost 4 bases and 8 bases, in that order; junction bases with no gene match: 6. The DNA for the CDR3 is TGTGCCAGTAGTAAGGACAGGGTTGGCGGCTACACCTTC. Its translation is CASSKDRVGGYTF.

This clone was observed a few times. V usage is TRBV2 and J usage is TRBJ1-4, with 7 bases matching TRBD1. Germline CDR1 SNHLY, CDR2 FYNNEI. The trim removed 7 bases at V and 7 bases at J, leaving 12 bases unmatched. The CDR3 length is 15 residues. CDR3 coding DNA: TGTGCCAGCATTCGGTTAGGGACAGTCGGTGAAAAACTGTTTTTT. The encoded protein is CASIRLGTVGEKLFF.

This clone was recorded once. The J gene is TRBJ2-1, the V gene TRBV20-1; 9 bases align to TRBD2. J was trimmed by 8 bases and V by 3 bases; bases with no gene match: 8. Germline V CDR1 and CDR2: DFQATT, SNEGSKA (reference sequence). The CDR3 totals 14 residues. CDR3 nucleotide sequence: TGCAGTGCTAGTGGGGCGGGAGGGGTCTATGAGCAGTTCTTC. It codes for CSASGAGGVYEQFF.

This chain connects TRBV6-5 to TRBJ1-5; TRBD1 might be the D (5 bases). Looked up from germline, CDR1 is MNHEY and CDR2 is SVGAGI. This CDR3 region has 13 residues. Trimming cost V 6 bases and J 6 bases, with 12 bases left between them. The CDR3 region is CASRTERGQPQHF. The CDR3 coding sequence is TGTGCCAGCAGAACGGAAAGGGGTCAGCCCCAGCATTTT.

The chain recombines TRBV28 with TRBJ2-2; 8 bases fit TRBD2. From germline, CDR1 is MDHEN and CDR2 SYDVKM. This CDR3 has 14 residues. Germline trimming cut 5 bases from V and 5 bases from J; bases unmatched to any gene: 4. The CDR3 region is CASSPAGETGELFF. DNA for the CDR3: TGTGCCAGCAGTCCAGCGGGAGAAACCGGGGAGCTGTTTTTT.

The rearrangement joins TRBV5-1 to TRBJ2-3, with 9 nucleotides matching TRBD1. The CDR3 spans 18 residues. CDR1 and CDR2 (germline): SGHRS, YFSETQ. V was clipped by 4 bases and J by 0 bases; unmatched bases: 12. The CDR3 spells CASSTGQGISSSTDTQYF. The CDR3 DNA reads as TGCGCCAGCAGCACCGGACAGGGGATCTCTTCTAGCACAGATACGCAGTATTTT.

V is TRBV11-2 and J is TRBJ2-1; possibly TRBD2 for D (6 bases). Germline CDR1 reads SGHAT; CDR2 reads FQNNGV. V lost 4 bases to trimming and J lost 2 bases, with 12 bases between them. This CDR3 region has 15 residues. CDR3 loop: CASSSTGTPYNEQFF. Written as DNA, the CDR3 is TGTGCCAGCAGCTCAACCGGGACTCCCTACAATGAGCAGTTCTTC. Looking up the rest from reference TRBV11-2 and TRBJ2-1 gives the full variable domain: EAGVAQSPRYKIIEKRQSVAFWCNPISGHATLYWYQQILGQGPKLLIQFQNNGVVDDSQLPKDRFSAERLKGVDSTLKIQPAKLEDSAVYLCASSSTGTPYNEQFFGPGTRLTVL.

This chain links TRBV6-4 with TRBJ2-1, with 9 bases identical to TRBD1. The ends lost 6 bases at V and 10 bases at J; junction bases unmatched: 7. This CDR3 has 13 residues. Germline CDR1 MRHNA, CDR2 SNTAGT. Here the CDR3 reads CASSPGQGGEQFF. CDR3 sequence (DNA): TGTGCCAGCAGCCCGGGACAGGGAGGAGAGCAGTTCTTC.

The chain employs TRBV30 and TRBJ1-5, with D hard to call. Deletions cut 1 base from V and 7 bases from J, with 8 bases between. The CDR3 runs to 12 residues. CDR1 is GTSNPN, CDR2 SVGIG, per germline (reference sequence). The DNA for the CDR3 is TGTGCCTGGAGTGGGCGGGGACAGCCCCAGCATTTT. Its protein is CAWSGRGQPQHF.

The CDR3: CASSPPTSGRGTGELFF. CDR3 DNA: TGTGCCAGTAGTCCCCCGACTAGCGGGAGAGGTACCGGGGAGCTGTTTTTT. This chain joins TRBV19 and TRBJ2-2, with 12 bases that match TRBD2. CDR1 is LNHDA and CDR2 is SQIVND in the germline V gene (reference sequence). Trimming cost V 5 bases and J 5 bases; bases outside gene matches: 9. The CDR3 has 17 amino acids.